These 27 T cell receptor beta chains share one sample of origin, sequenced in a study of early T cells in non-severe SARS-CoV-2 infection. TCRdb independently ran MiXCR on the 5' RACE reads; one entry per CDR3 protein. Of about 34,000 distinct CDR3 sequences in the sample, approximately 6.9% were seen once. Here the sequenced sample was whole blood, taken at baseline. The source is an adult who was a healthcare worker with PCR-confirmed SARS-CoV-2 infection or an uninfected control (not recorded which).

There are many counts of this clonotype. The chain combines TRBV29-1 with TRBJ2-1; perhaps D is TRBD1 or TRBD2 (5 bases each). The CDR3 is made up of 14 amino acids. From germline, CDR1 is SQVTM and CDR2 ANQGSEA. The V and J ends lost 5 bases and 5 bases respectively, with 16 bases between them. CDR3 in amino acids: CSVRDASLNNEQFF. In nucleotides, the CDR3 is TGCAGCGTTCGGGACGCTTCATTAAACAATGAGCAGTTCTTC.

The chain combines TRBV11-2 with TRBJ1-5; unclear D gene. The CDR3 spans 13 residues. Trimming left V 5 bases short and J 4 bases short, with 9 bases between. Germline V gene sequence: CDR1 SGHAT, CDR2 FQNNGV. CDR3 amino acids: CASSEAMNQPQHF. CDR3 nucleotides: TGTGCCAGCAGCGAGGCAATGAATCAGCCCCAGCATTTT. Variable domain in full (rest from reference TRBV11-2 and TRBJ1-5): EAGVAQSPRYKIIEKRQSVAFWCNPISGHATLYWYQQILGQGPKLLIQFQNNGVVDDSQLPKDRFSAERLKGVDSTLKIQPAKLEDSAVYLCASSEAMNQPQHFGDGTRLSIL.

The sample holds many counts of this clonotype. This rearrangement joins TRBV7-2 to TRBJ1-1, with D hard to call. V was pared by 3 bases and J by 10 bases, with 9 bases between. CDR1 and CDR2 from the germline V gene are SGHTA and FQGNSA. This CDR3 has 11 residues. CDR3 in DNA: TGTGCCAGCAGCTTCCAGAGGAGAGCTTTCTTT. It yields the protein CASSFQRRAFF.

This clonotype was counted only a few times. V usage is TRBV29-1 and J usage is TRBJ2-6; 10 bases map to TRBD1. V shed 5 bases, J shed 4 bases, and the junction held 8 bases outside the gene matches. This CDR3 is built from 16 residues. Per germline, CDR1 SQVTM and CDR2 ANQGSEA. CDR3 residues: CSVWDRGSSGANVLTF. In nucleotides, the CDR3 is TGCAGCGTTTGGGACAGGGGTTCTTCGGGGGCCAACGTCCTGACTTTC.

This clonotype occurred many times. The V gene is TRBV7-9, the J gene TRBJ2-3; 7 nucleotides agree with TRBD2. The CDR3 runs 15 residues. Per the germline V gene, CDR1 is SEHNR and CDR2 is FQNEAQ (reference sequence). The V and J ends lost 1 base and 4 bases, in that order; junction bases with no gene match: 5. The CDR3 nucleotides read TGTGCCAGCAGCTTAGGCGGGAGCGGGCCAGATACGCAGTATTTT. It yields the protein CASSLGGSGPDTQYF.

There are many counts of this clonotype. The chain uses TRBV4-1 and TRBJ2-1, with D maybe TRBD2 (5 bases). Germline CDR1 is MGHRA and CDR2 is YSYEKL. Trimming pared 2 bases from V and 8 bases from J, leaving 19 bases between. CDR3 length: 16 residues. CDR3: CASSQRPAGGSDEQFF. The CDR3 DNA sequence: TGCGCCAGCAGCCAACGACCCGCGGGTGGTTCGGATGAGCAGTTCTTC.

This chain joins TRBV27 and TRBJ2-1; TRBD2 matches at 9 bases. V gave up 3 bases and J gave up 7 bases; unmatched junction bases: 4. The CDR3 is 14 amino acids. Germline lookup yields CDR1 MNHEY and CDR2 SMNVEV (reference sequence). The CDR3 nucleotides are TGTGCCAGCAGTTTTAGCGGGAGAGGGAATGAGCAGTTCTTC. Translating gives CASSFSGRGNEQFF.

This clonotype has only a few counts. The chain links TRBV20-1 to TRBJ2-5; 7 positions match TRBD2. The CDR3 covers 12 residues. The J segment lost 0 bases and the V segment lost 6 bases, leaving 1 base of the junction unmatched. Germline-derived CDR1 and CDR2 are DFQATT and SNEGSKA (reference sequence). CDR3 residues: CSAAGDQETQYF. Here the CDR3 DNA reads TGCAGTGCCGCGGGGGACCAAGAGACCCAGTACTTC.

This clonotype was seen many times. This chain connects TRBV7-3 to TRBJ1-6; no definite D call. Looked up from germline, CDR1 is SGHTA and CDR2 is FQGTGA. The CDR3 loop spans 14 amino acids. Trimming took 4 bases from V and 3 from J, leaving 7 bases between them. In DNA, the CDR3 is TGTGCCAGCAGCTCGGGTATCTATAATTCACCCCTCCACTTT. Protein sequence: CASSSGIYNSPLHF.

The chain couples TRBV11-2 to TRBJ2-7, with D tentatively TRBD2 (5 bases). This CDR3 is built from 15 residues. Germline lookup yields CDR1 SGHAT and CDR2 FQNNGV. Trimming shortened V by 2 bases and J by 0 bases, and 11 bases separated the two germline ends. This CDR3 is CASSLSSVSSYEQYF. DNA of the CDR3: TGTGCCAGCAGCTTAAGTAGCGTGAGCTCCTACGAGCAGTACTTC.

This clonotype has a handful of counts. J is TRBJ2-3 and V is TRBV6-4; TRBD1 is a possible D gene (6 bases). The CDR3 length is 14 residues. The germline CDR1 and CDR2 sequences are MRHNA and SNTAGT. Trimming left V 3 bases short and J 6 bases short, with 13 bases between. DNA of the CDR3: TGTGCCAGCAGTGAAAACAGGGATACGGATACGCAGTATTTT. It codes for CASSENRDTDTQYF.

This clonotype was detected only a few times. The chain links TRBV10-3 to TRBJ2-1; D tentatively fits TRBD1 or TRBD2 (6 bases each). Germline lookup yields CDR1 ENHRY and CDR2 SYGVKD. This CDR3 spans 13 amino acids. Trimming pared 2 bases from V and 8 bases from J, leaving 10 bases between. CDR3 nucleotide sequence: TGTGCCATCAGTGAGCTGGGGGGCGATGAGCAGTTCTTC. Encoded protein: CAISELGGDEQFF.

The genes are TRBV14 and TRBJ2-7; the D gene is possibly TRBD2 (6 bases). Germline CDR1 reads SGHDN; CDR2 reads FVKESK. Deletions cut 1 base from V and 4 bases from J, with 23 bases between. CDR3 size: 18 residues. CDR3 in amino acids: CASSQGGGFIGRPYEQYF. The CDR3 DNA follows: TGTGCCAGCAGCCAAGGCGGAGGGTTTATAGGGAGGCCTTACGAGCAGTACTTC.

This clonotype occurred many times. V usage is TRBV4-2 and J usage is TRBJ1-5; D uncertain. Per germline, CDR1 LGHNA and CDR2 YNFKEQ. The CDR3 loop spans 14 amino acids. V dropped 0 bases and J dropped 4 bases, with 7 bases sitting between them. The CDR3 here is CASSQDPTNQPQHF. For the CDR3, the DNA is TGTGCCAGCAGCCAAGATCCCACAAATCAGCCCCAGCATTTT.

V and J are TRBV28 and TRBJ2-7; 11 bases fit TRBD1. This CDR3 region has 12 residues. V shed 8 bases, J shed 6 bases, and the junction held 3 bases outside the gene matches. The germline V gene encodes CDR1 MDHEN and CDR2 SYDVKM. The CDR3 reads CASGQGAGEQYF. The CDR3 nucleotides read TGTGCCAGCGGACAGGGGGCGGGCGAGCAGTACTTC. Full variable domain (rest looked up from reference TRBV28 and TRBJ2-7): DVKVTQSSRYLVKRTGEKVFLECVQDMDHENMFWYRQDPGLGLRLIYFSYDVKMKEKGDIPEGYSVSREKKERFSLILESASTNQTSMYLCASGQGAGEQYFGPGTRLTVT.

In this sample, this clonotype turned up many times. The chain links TRBV6-5 to TRBJ2-1, with D tentatively TRBD1 or TRBD2 (5 bases each). Between the trimmed V and J ends, which lost 2 bases and 5 bases, there was a span of 13 bases. This CDR3 comprises 15 residues. Germline V gives CDR1 MNHEY, CDR2 SVGAGI. The CDR3 DNA is TGTGCCAGCAGTTACCTGGGACGCCGTGACAATGAGCAGTTCTTC. Encoded protein: CASSYLGRRDNEQFF.

This clonotype was seen ten or more times. The gene calls are TRBV5-5 and TRBJ2-7; D gene ambiguous. The V end lost 4 bases, the J end lost 0 bases, and 11 bases lay between the germline ends. The CDR3 consists of 14 residues. Germline CDR1 SGHKS, CDR2 YYEKEE (reference sequence). CDR3: CASSASLGSYEQYF. CDR3 bases: TGTGCCAGCAGCGCCAGCCTCGGCTCCTACGAGCAGTACTTC.

This clonotype was counted only a few times. This chain joins TRBV19 and TRBJ1-3; D may be TRBD1 (5 bases). The germline CDR1 and CDR2 sequences are LNHDA and SQIVND (reference sequence). Trimming stripped 7 bases from V and 5 bases from J, with 15 bases between. CDR3 length equals 14 residues. The CDR3 nucleotides read TGTGCCAGTAATAAGGGGACGGCTAGAAACACCATATATTTT. Translated: CASNKGTARNTIYF.

The chain combines TRBV5-4 with TRBJ2-3; a weak D match, TRBD1 (5 bases). This CDR3 comprises 13 residues. The V gene lost 2 bases and the J gene lost 2 bases, with 6 bases spanning the gap. Germline assignment: CDR1 SGHNT and CDR2 YYREEE (reference sequence). CDR3 in amino acids: CASSLQDTDTQYF. The CDR3 DNA follows: TGTGCCAGCAGCTTACAGGACACAGATACGCAGTATTTT.

This clonotype is labeled as medium-sized. This chain connects TRBV11-3 to TRBJ2-1; a weak D match, TRBD2 (8 bases). Looked up from germline, CDR1 is SGHNT and CDR2 is YENEEA. The CDR3 loop spans 15 amino acids. V was pared by 4 bases and J by 8 bases, with 18 bases between. CDR3 nucleotides: TGTGCCAGCAGCTCGACAGGGCGGGAGGCCGATGAGCAGTTCTTC. It yields the protein CASSSTGREADEQFF.

This clonotype was observed at least ten times. This chain joins TRBV7-9 and TRBJ2-7, with D perhaps TRBD1 or TRBD2 (5 bases each). The CDR3 is made up of 15 amino acids. V dropped 5 bases and J dropped 9 bases, with 23 bases sitting between them. Per the germline V gene, CDR1 is SEHNR and CDR2 is FQNEAQ (reference sequence). The CDR3 DNA follows: TGTGCCAGCAGCAAAAAGGGGCTGAGGGAATCAGGGCAGTACTTC. Translated, it gives CASSKKGLRESGQYF.

This clonotype was seen a handful of times. Germline is not matched at one junction end, which may reflect a read error. The chain combines TRBV7-9 with TRBJ2-1; TRBD2 might be the D (5 bases). The CDR3 totals 12 residues. Per the germline V gene, CDR1 is SEHNR and CDR2 is FQNEAQ (reference sequence). CDR3 nucleotide sequence: TGTGCCAGCAGCTTAGAGGGAGAACCGCAGTCCTTC. This translates into CASSLEGEPQSF.

This clonotype showed up many times. The gene calls are TRBV7-2 and TRBJ2-1; possible D gene TRBD2, 6 bases. There are 16 residues in the CDR3. CDR1 and CDR2 from the germline V gene are SGHTA and FQGNSA. V gave up 5 bases and J gave up 2 bases, with 16 bases separating them. CDR3 amino acids: CASSPVGGNAYNEQFF. CDR3 nucleotides: TGTGCCAGCAGCCCCGTAGGCGGGAACGCCTACAATGAGCAGTTCTTC.

This clonotype was counted only a few times. The CDR3 ends on some other residue instead of the conserved phenylalanine or tryptophan, so this is likely a read error. The DNA is left out, because the CDR3 cannot be placed on it with certainty; the CDR3 is given as TCRdb lists it. The genes are TRBV5-1 and TRBJ2-7; the table's D call, TRBD1, has no DNA check behind it. Per the germline V gene, CDR1 is SGHRS and CDR2 is YFSETQ. Including both end residues, the CDR3 is 13 amino acids long. The CDR3 sequence is CASSSDRRGATFS.

By share of the sample, this clonotype is medium-sized. Here the CDR3 reads CASSQDSGREQYF. In nucleotides, the CDR3 is TGCGCCAGCAGCCAAGATTCCGGGCGCGAGCAGTACTTC. The chain has TRBV4-3 and TRBJ2-7, with D unresolved. Germline values: CDR1 LGHNA, CDR2 YSLEER. The CDR3 contains 13 residues. Trimming left V 0 bases short and J 6 bases short, with 9 bases between.

This clonotype was observed at least ten times. The rearrangement joins TRBV20-1 to TRBJ2-7; D is unresolved. Germline lookup yields CDR1 DFQATT and CDR2 SNEGSKA (reference sequence). The V gene lost 2 bases and the J gene lost 0 bases, with 14 bases spanning the gap. This CDR3 spans 15 amino acids. CDR3 in amino acids: CSARPLQRTSYEQYF. DNA of the CDR3: TGCAGTGCTAGACCTTTACAGCGAACCTCCTACGAGCAGTACTTC.

The rearrangement links TRBV4-2 to TRBJ1-1, with D tentatively TRBD1 (5 bases). CDR1 and CDR2 from the germline V gene are LGHNA and YNFKEQ. The V end lost 4 bases, the J end lost 0 bases, and 9 bases lay between the germline ends. The CDR3 totals 14 residues. For the CDR3, the DNA is TGTGCCAGCAGCCGTCCAGGGATGAACACTGAAGCTTTCTTT. This codes for CASSRPGMNTEAFF.